The 18 T cell receptor beta chains given below trace back to one sample, sequenced in a study of cytomegalovirus exposure and HLA in healthy donors. The primer mix had 60 Vbeta and 13 Jbeta primers. TCRdb's table, derived via immunoSEQ multiplex PCR, lists solely in-frame clones and lacks some. The data hold 75,000 to 100,000 clones, with 60% to 85% observed a single time. What was sequenced was PBMCs. These receptors originate from a man aged 55 to 70 in good health and CMV-seropositive.

The rearrangement uses TRBV11-2 and TRBJ2-7; TRBD1 agrees at 12 bases. V lost 5 bases to trimming and J lost 3 bases; unmatched junction nucleotides: 5. Germline loops: CDR1 SGHAT, CDR2 FQNNGV. The CDR3 extends over 15 amino acids. The CDR3 nucleotides are TGTGCCAGCAGCCCAGGGACAGGGGGCGGCTACGAGCAGTACTTC. This translates into CASSPGTGGGYEQYF. The full variable domain, in which reference TRBV11-2 and TRBJ2-7 provide the parts outside the CDR3, is EAGVAQSPRYKIIEKRQSVAFWCNPISGHATLYWYQQILGQGPKLLIQFQNNGVVDDSQLPKDRFSAERLKGVDSTLKIQPAKLEDSAVYLCASSPGTGGGYEQYFGPGTRLTVT.

The chain uses TRBV9 and TRBJ1-1; no definite D call. The CDR3 consists of 12 residues. Trimming cost V 3 bases and J 5 bases, with 8 bases left between them. Germline V gene data show CDR1 as SGDLS and CDR2 as YYNGEE. CDR3: CASSGPRTEAFF. In DNA form, the CDR3 reads TGTGCCAGCAGCGGTCCCCGGACTGAAGCTTTCTTT.

The CDR3 here is CASSFPGVNTEAFF. Written as DNA, the CDR3 is TGTGCCAGCAGCTTCCCCGGAGTGAACACTGAAGCTTTCTTT. This chain connects TRBV11-1 to TRBJ1-1; the D is unclear. The CDR3 extends over 14 amino acids. Trimming shortened V by 3 bases and J by 0 bases, and 8 bases separated the two germline ends. Germline CDR1 SGHAT, CDR2 FQDESV (reference sequence).

The chain has TRBV4-2 and TRBJ2-5, with D tentatively TRBD2 (5 bases). This CDR3 contains 13 residues. Germline V gene sequence: CDR1 LGHNA, CDR2 YNFKEQ. The V end lost 1 base, the J end lost 7 bases, and 10 bases lay between the germline ends. Written as DNA, the CDR3 is TGTGCCAGCAGCCAAGTCGGGGTTGGGACCCAGTACTTC. This encodes CASSQVGVGTQYF.

The chain links TRBV7-2 to TRBJ2-1, with 14 positions matching TRBD2. The CDR3 length is 16 residues. The V segment lost 5 bases and the J segment 10 bases; nucleotides outside the gene matches: 10. Germline V gene lookup returns CDR1 SGHTA and CDR2 FQGNSA. The CDR3 region has the DNA TGTGCCAGCAGCCTAGGACTAGCGGGGGGCCGAAAGGAGCAGTTCTTC. Its translation is CASSLGLAGGRKEQFF.

The chain joins TRBV18 to TRBJ2-7; 9 positions agree with TRBD1. Germline V gives CDR1 KGHSH, CDR2 LQKENI. This CDR3 is built from 14 residues. The ends lost 2 bases at V and 6 bases at J; junction bases unmatched: 5. In DNA form, the CDR3 reads TGTGCCAGCTCACCAGTGGGACAGGGCACCGAGCAGTACTTC. Translating it yields CASSPVGQGTEQYF.

The gene calls are TRBV30 and TRBJ1-4; possible D gene TRBD1, 6 bases. This CDR3 comprises 14 residues. Trimming cost V 3 bases and J 8 bases, with 16 bases left between them. Germline V lookup: CDR1 GTSNPN, CDR2 SVGIG (reference sequence). The CDR3 region is CAWRTGGRGEKLFF. DNA of the CDR3: TGTGCCTGGAGGACGGGGGGGCGAGGAGAAAAACTGTTTTTT.

The chain has TRBV27 and TRBJ2-7; weak D call: TRBD2 (5 bases). Trimming took off 3 bases at V and 4 bases at J, with 10 bases between the two ends. From germline, CDR1 is MNHEY and CDR2 SMNVEV (reference sequence). The CDR3 loop spans 13 amino acids. The CDR3 DNA sequence: TGTGCCAGCAGTTTCGGGTCGGGGTACGAGCAGTACTTC. Its protein product is CASSFGSGYEQYF.

J is TRBJ2-5 and V is TRBV7-9; 7 bases are shared with TRBD1. Germline V gene lookup returns CDR1 SEHNR and CDR2 FQNEAQ (reference sequence). Losses at the gene ends were 2 bases for V and 2 bases for J; bases not matched to a gene: 5. The CDR3 length is 15 residues. Here the CDR3 reads CASSLYRDRQETQYF. For the CDR3, the DNA is TGTGCCAGCAGCTTATATCGGGACAGACAAGAGACCCAGTACTTC. Based on the CDR3 plus reference TRBV7-9 and TRBJ2-5, the full variable domain is DTGVSQNPRHKITKRGQNVTFRCDPISEHNRLYWYRQTLGQGPEFLTYFQNEAQLEKSRLLSDRFSAERPKGSFSTLEIQRTEQGDSAMYLCASSLYRDRQETQYFGPGTRLLVL.

Only one count was recorded for this clone. The chain recombines TRBV29-1 with TRBJ1-2; D call uncertain. This CDR3 has 13 amino acids. CDR1 SQVTM and CDR2 ANQGSEA come from the germline V gene. Trimming pared 6 bases from V and 5 bases from J, leaving 16 bases between. The CDR3 bases are TGCAGCGTCCGGGTCTCCGCCTTATATGGCTACACCTTC. It yields the protein CSVRVSALYGYTF.

CDR3 sequence (DNA): TGTGCCAGCAGCCCTTCTCTCCGGGGGTTCGAGCAGTTCTTC. Encoded protein: CASSPSLRGFEQFF. The rearrangement uses TRBV5-4 and TRBJ2-1, with D possibly being TRBD2 (6 bases). V shed 4 bases and J shed 10 bases, with 18 bases lying between them. This CDR3 spans 14 amino acids. Germline V gives CDR1 SGHNT, CDR2 YYREEE (reference sequence).

This clone has just a few counts. The chain couples TRBV2 to TRBJ1-1; D possibly corresponds to TRBD1 (5 bases). CDR1 and CDR2 from the germline V gene are SNHLY and FYNNEI. The CDR3 contains 14 residues. Deletions cut 7 bases from V and 0 bases from J, with 12 bases between. The chain's CDR3 is CASTGDRMNTEAFF. The CDR3 region has the DNA TGTGCCAGCACTGGTGACAGAATGAACACTGAAGCTTTCTTT.

In DNA form, the CDR3 reads TGTGCCAGCAGCTTGGGGACAGGGGCAGGCAATCAGCCCCAGCATTTT. Amino acids: CASSLGTGAGNQPQHF. The V gene is TRBV5-5, the J gene TRBJ1-5; 9 bases are a match to TRBD1. The length of the CDR3 is 16 residues. Looked up from germline, CDR1 is SGHKS and CDR2 is YYEKEE (reference sequence). V was clipped by 0 bases and J by 2 bases; unmatched bases: 3.

The chain has TRBV7-6 and TRBJ1-4; 8 bases line up with TRBD1. With 1 base clipped from V and 8 bases from J, the junction kept 9 bases outside the gene matches. Per germline, CDR1 SGHVS and CDR2 FNYEAQ. This CDR3 contains 16 residues. The chain's CDR3 is CASSLGSGQGGEKLFF. DNA of the CDR3: TGTGCCAGCAGCTTAGGTTCCGGACAGGGAGGGGAAAAACTGTTTTTT.

V is TRBV5-6 and J is TRBJ2-5; 7 bases match TRBD2. CDR1 and CDR2 (germline): SGHDT, YYEEEE. The CDR3 covers 18 residues. The V and J ends lost 1 base and 5 bases, in that order; junction bases with no gene match: 17. CDR3 nucleotide sequence: TGTGCCAGCAGCTTGCAAACACAAAGATCGCGGGGGTGGGAGACCCAGTACTTC. Its translation: CASSLQTQRSRGWETQYF.

The V and J genes are TRBV6-4 and TRBJ2-4; TRBD2 matches at 8 bases. Trimming removed 0 bases from V and 3 bases from J; junction bases left unmatched: 4. Germline V gene lookup returns CDR1 MRHNA and CDR2 SNTAGT. The CDR3 length is 16 residues. This CDR3 is CASSDSTGGGKNIQYF. CDR3 DNA sequence: TGTGCCAGCAGTGACTCGACCGGGGGGGGCAAAAACATTCAGTACTTC.

This chain uses TRBV2 with TRBJ2-1; the D is unclear. The CDR3 is 13 residues long. V was pared by 2 bases and J by 4 bases, with 6 bases between. Germline V gives CDR1 SNHLY, CDR2 FYNNEI. The CDR3, as DNA: TGTGCCAGCAGTGAACCCCGTTACAATGAGCAGTTCTTC. Its translation is CASSEPRYNEQFF.

This clone was picked up a small number of times. CDR3 residues: CASSLQGAYEPQHF. CDR3 in DNA: TGTGCCAGCAGTCTTCAGGGGGCGTATGAGCCCCAGCATTTT. This chain joins TRBV2 and TRBJ1-5, with 8 nucleotides matching TRBD1. V lost 5 bases to trimming and J lost 8 bases; unmatched junction nucleotides: 8. The germline gives CDR1 SNHLY, CDR2 FYNNEI. CDR3 size: 14 residues.